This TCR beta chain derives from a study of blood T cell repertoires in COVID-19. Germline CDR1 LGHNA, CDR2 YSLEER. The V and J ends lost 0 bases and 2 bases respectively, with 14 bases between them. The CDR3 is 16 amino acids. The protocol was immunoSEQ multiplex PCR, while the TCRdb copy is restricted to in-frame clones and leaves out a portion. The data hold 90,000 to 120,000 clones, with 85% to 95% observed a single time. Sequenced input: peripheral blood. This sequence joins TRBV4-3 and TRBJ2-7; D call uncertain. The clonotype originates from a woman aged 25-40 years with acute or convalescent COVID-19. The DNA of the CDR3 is TGCGCCAGCAGCCAAGAACCCCACAAAATAACCTACGAGCAGTACTTC. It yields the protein CASSQEPHKITYEQYF.